These 2 T cell receptor beta chains share one sample of origin, sequenced in a study of T cells after yellow fever vaccination (dated 2019 in TCRdb). Library construction relied on 5' RACE. Sequenced using an Illumina HiSeq 2500. In TCRdb, the public reads were trimmed at Q25 with fastp and aligned with MiXCR, with productive beta chains retained. Each CDR3 protein gets just one entry, which takes the most common genes and DNA from the rows behind it. Recorded for this sample are roughly 500,000 distinct CDR3 sequences; roughly 19% of them occurred a single time. The ten largest clones capture roughly 13% of the sample. The sample's treatment or condition, from its label and the paper: live attenuated yellow fever vaccine strain. The source was PBMCs, collected 15 days after the yellow fever booster vaccination. Receptor source: a man aged 25 to 45 who received the YFV17D yellow fever vaccine.

In its sample, this clonotype was seen once. The V and J genes are TRBV7-9 and TRBJ2-7; D possibly corresponds to TRBD2 (6 bases). CDR3 length equals 13 residues. Germline values: CDR1 SEHNR, CDR2 FQNEAQ (reference sequence). The V end was cut by 2 bases, the J end by 5 bases, with 10 bases between. CDR3 sequence: CASSLRGFNEQYF. DNA for the CDR3: TGTGCCAGCAGCTTACGGGGGTTCAACGAGCAGTACTTC.

The rearrangement links TRBV5-1 to TRBJ2-1; 9 positions match TRBD2. This CDR3 has 15 residues. V trimming: 6 bases; J trimming: 7 bases; junction bases outside the gene matches: 11. Germline CDR1 SGHRS, CDR2 YFSETQ. The CDR3 loop reads CASTAIAGVPNEQFF. CDR3 nucleotide sequence: TGCGCCAGCACCGCTATAGCGGGGGTACCAAATGAGCAGTTCTTC.